There are many counts of the clone carrying this T cell receptor beta chain. The antigen remains unidentified. TCRdb recomputed calls from the 5' RACE reads with MiXCR, one row per CDR3 protein. The sample holds approximately 74,000 distinct CDR3 sequences; 4% to 6% are singletons and the top ten take 6.5% to 9%. The data derive from a study of neurological immune-mediated disorders. Study outcomes and limitations: Among expanded clones, no CDR3 amino acid sequences were shared across subjects, a pattern suggesting private repertoires in all groups. Patients with HTLV-1-associated myelopathy had the highest level of TCR clonal expansion, whereas patients with multiple sclerosis had the lowest level, falling beneath the level found in healthy controls.

This CDR3 comprises 14 residues. Germline V gene lookup returns CDR1 GTSNPN and CDR2 SVGIG (reference sequence). Deletions cut 1 base from V and 4 bases from J, with 10 bases between. The starting material, 2 million PBMCs stored at -80 C, gave rise to the unsorted libraries. This receptor was obtained from a man in his late teens or twenties with multiple sclerosis. The chain joins TRBV30 to TRBJ2-2, with D tentatively TRBD1 (6 bases). The sequencing input was PBMCs. The CDR3 here is CAWSGAGATGELFF. CDR3 coding DNA: TGTGCCTGGAGTGGGGCAGGGGCCACCGGGGAGCTGTTTTTT.